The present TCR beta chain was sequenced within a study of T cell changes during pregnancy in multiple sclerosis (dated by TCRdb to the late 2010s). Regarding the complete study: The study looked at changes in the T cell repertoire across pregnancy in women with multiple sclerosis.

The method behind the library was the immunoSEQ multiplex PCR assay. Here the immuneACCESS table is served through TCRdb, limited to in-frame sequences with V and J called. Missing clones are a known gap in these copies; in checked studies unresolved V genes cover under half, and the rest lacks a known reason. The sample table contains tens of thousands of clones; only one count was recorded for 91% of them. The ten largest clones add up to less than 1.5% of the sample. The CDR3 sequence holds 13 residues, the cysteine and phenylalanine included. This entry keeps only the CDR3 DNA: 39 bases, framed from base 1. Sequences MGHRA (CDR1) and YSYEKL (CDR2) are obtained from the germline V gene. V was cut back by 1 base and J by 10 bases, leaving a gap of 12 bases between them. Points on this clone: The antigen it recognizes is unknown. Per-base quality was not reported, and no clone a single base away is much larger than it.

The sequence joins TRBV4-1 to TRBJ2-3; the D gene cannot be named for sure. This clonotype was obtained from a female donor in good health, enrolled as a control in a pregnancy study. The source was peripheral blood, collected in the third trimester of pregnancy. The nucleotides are TGCGCCAGCAGCCAAGTAATCCCCCCCCCGCAGTATTTT. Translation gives CASSQVIPPPQYF.